What follows describes a single T cell receptor beta chain. What it binds is not known. The CDR3 extends over 16 amino acids. Trimming pared 3 bases from V and 4 bases from J, leaving 16 bases between. Germline V gene sequence: CDR1 MDHEN, CDR2 SYDVKM. The data stem from a study of T cells after posttransplantation cyclophosphamide. Study-wide points: TRB clonality was highly associated with recipient CMV seropositivity and reactivation.

The assay was immunoSEQ multiplex PCR, and TCRdb's table has in-frame clones only and misses some. The sample carries under 7,000 clones, 60% to 85% recorded once. This receptor was identified in a woman aged 45 to 65 in good health and a related stem cell transplant donor. Sequenced: memory CD4+ T cells sorted from blood. J is TRBJ2-4 and V is TRBV28; possibly TRBD1 for D (7 bases). CDR3 nucleotides: TGTGCCAGCAGTTTGGAGGGGCGGGGACAGAAAAACATTCAGTACTTC. Amino acid sequence: CASSLEGRGQKNIQYF.